This is a list of T cell receptor beta chains from one sample in a study of early T cells in non-severe SARS-CoV-2 infection. TCRdb analysed the 5' RACE reads with MiXCR anew, one entry per CDR3 protein. The sample includes under 70,000 distinct CDR3 sequences, 9.5% to 13% of them seen just once. Sequencing was carried out using whole blood. The receptors derive from an adult who was a healthcare worker with PCR-confirmed SARS-CoV-2 infection or an uninfected control (not recorded which). CDR3s include the opening cysteine and the closing phenylalanine or tryptophan. D genes are given only for firm matches. The size entry is marked missing in some rows and otherwise reads once, few, many or a size class.

d_gene	j_gene	abundance	v_gene	CDR3nt	CDR3aa
-	TRBJ2-5	many	TRBV29-1	TGCAGCTTCTCGGGAAGTTCGGAGCTCCAAGAGACCCAGTACTTC	CSFSGSSELQETQYF
TRBD2	TRBJ2-1	many	TRBV7-3	TGTGCCAGCAGCCCCAGTCGGGGACTAGAGTATGAGCAGTTCTTC	CASSPSRGLEYEQFF
TRBD1	TRBJ2-5	many	TRBV2	TGTGCCAGCAGGACAGGGGCCCGCCAAGAGACCCAGTACTTC	CASRTGARQETQYF
-	TRBJ2-3	-	TRBV5-1	TGCGCCAGCAGCCCTCAGCCGGAAACAGATACGCAGTATTTT	CASSPQPETDTQYF
-	TRBJ2-6	many	TRBV7-6	TGTGCCAGCCGCTCAGGGGCTGGGGCCAACGTCCTGACTTTC	CASRSGAGANVLTF
TRBD1	TRBJ1-4	-	TRBV20-1	TGCAGTGCCCTGAGACAGGGGAACGAAAAACTGTTTTTT	CSALRQGNEKLFF
-	TRBJ2-2	few	TRBV6-7	TGTGCCAGCAGGAGCGGAGGGCCGCACACCGGGGAGCTGTTTTTT	CASRSGGPHTGELFF
-	TRBJ2-3	-	TRBV7-2	TGTGCCAGCAGCTTAGGCGGGGGCGGCACAGATACGCAGTATTTT	CASSLGGGGTDTQYF
TRBD2	TRBJ2-1	-	TRBV29-1	TGCAGCGTTCGACTAGCGGGGAGCTCCTACAATGAGCAGTTCTTC	CSVRLAGSSYNEQFF
TRBD2	TRBJ2-3	-	TRBV27	TGTGCCAGCAGTCCCCGACTAGCGTCTAGCACAGATACGCAGTATTTT	CASSPRLASSTDTQYF
TRBD1	TRBJ1-4	few	TRBV5-4	TGTGCCAGCAGCTTGAGTCCGGGGACAGCGAATGAAAAACTGTTTTTT	CASSLSPGTANEKLFF
-	TRBJ2-3	-	TRBV12-5	TGTGCTAGTGGTTTGGACGCCCGTGGTACGCAGTATTTT	CASGLDARGTQYF
-	TRBJ2-7	many	TRBV20-1	TGCAGTGCTAGAACAGTACAGGGGGGGACTCCCTACGAGCAGTACTTC	CSARTVQGGTPYEQYF
-	TRBJ2-7	many	TRBV28	TGTGCCAGCAGTCTTCCAGCCGTCAGCTCCTACGAGCAGTACTTC	CASSLPAVSSYEQYF
-	TRBJ2-7	-	TRBV4-2	TGTGCCAGCAGCCAGGTACTAGGCTGGGAGCAGTACTTC	CASSQVLGWEQYF
-	TRBJ2-7	many	TRBV14	TGTGCCAGCAGCCAAGATGGGTACAGTTTTGAAACCTACGAGCAGTACTTC	CASSQDGYSFETYEQYF
-	TRBJ2-5	-	TRBV29-1	TGCAGCGTTGACTCGGTAATCCAAGAGACCCAGTACTTC	CSVDSVIQETQYF
TRBD2	TRBJ2-5	many	TRBV5-1	TGCGCCAGCAGCAGGACCCTAGCGGGGTCCCAAGAGACCCAGTACTTC	CASSRTLAGSQETQYF
-	TRBJ2-1	many	TRBV18	TGTGCCAGCTCACCTCTGGGAGACAATGAGCAGTTCTTC	CASSPLGDNEQFF
TRBD2	TRBJ2-3	many	TRBV19	TGTGCCAGTAAGCCAAGGCGGGGGGGCGGAGATACGCAGTATTTT	CASKPRRGGGDTQYF
TRBD1	TRBJ2-7	many	TRBV19	TGTGCCAGTAGACCCGGGACAGGTAGCGAGCAGTACTTC	CASRPGTGSEQYF
-	TRBJ2-6	many	TRBV18	TGTGCCAGTTATTCCGACACCAACTCTGGGGCCAACGTCCTGACTTTC	CASYSDTNSGANVLTF
-	TRBJ2-7	few	TRBV4-1	TGCGCCAGCAGCCAAGATCCGGGGTCCTACGAGCAGTACTTC	CASSQDPGSYEQYF
-	TRBJ1-3	-	TRBV29-1	TGCAGCGTTGCAAGATCCCCTGGAAACACCATATATTTT	CSVARSPGNTIYF
TRBD2	TRBJ2-7	many	TRBV30	TGTGCCTGGTCGAGCGGGATCTCCTACGAGCAGTACTTC	CAWSSGISYEQYF
TRBD1	TRBJ1-2	few	TRBV3-1	TGTGCCAGCAGCCAATTTCCGGACCCCGTGGGACAGGGAACCTATGGCTACACCTTC	CASSQFPDPVGQGTYGYTF
-	TRBJ2-7	many	TRBV28	TGTGCCAGCAGTTCCCGAAGGCAGTACTTC	CASSSRRQYF
-	TRBJ2-3	many	TRBV5-5	TGTGCCAGCAGCTTGTTGGGGGTGGAAGGCACAGATACGCAGTATTTT	CASSLLGVEGTDTQYF
-	TRBJ2-7	-	TRBV3-1	TGTGCCAGCAGCCAACTCCGGGGTTACGAGCAGTACTTC	CASSQLRGYEQYF
TRBD2	TRBJ2-1	many	TRBV6-1	TGTGCCAGCAGTGAACTAGCGGGAGGCCCTTCCTACAATGAGCAGTTCTTC	CASSELAGGPSYNEQFF
-	TRBJ2-2	many	TRBV5-4	TGTGCCAGCAGCTCCGGGACCCGCGCCCGATTTGGCACCGGGGAGCTGTTTTTT	CASSSGTRARFGTGELFF
-	TRBJ2-1	many	TRBV6-4	TGTGCCAGCAGAGGGTCGGAACTCTGGTGGGATGAGCAGTTCTTC	CASRGSELWWDEQFF
-	TRBJ1-1	many	TRBV29-1	TGCAGCGCAGGACCCATGAACACTGAAGCTTTCTTT	CSAGPMNTEAFF
TRBD2	TRBJ2-7	many	TRBV7-9	TGTGCCAGCAGCTCCCTCATCAGCGGGAGGGCCCAGGAGCAGTACTTC	CASSSLISGRAQEQYF
TRBD1	TRBJ1-5	few	TRBV20-1	TGCAGTGCTAGAGAGACAGGGGGTTTCAATCAGCCCCAGCATTTT	CSARETGGFNQPQHF
-	TRBJ1-6	many	TRBV7-9	TGTGCCAGCAGCTTTAAGGGAATTTCACCCCTCCACTTT	CASSFKGISPLHF
-	TRBJ1-6	few	TRBV25-1	TGTGCCAGCAGTGGTCAGGGGTGGAGCTCCTATAATTCACCCCTCCACTTT	CASSGQGWSSYNSPLHF
TRBD1	TRBJ1-1	-	TRBV6-6	TGTGCCAGCAGTTACACAGGGGGCGGCACTGAAGCTTTCTTT	CASSYTGGGTEAFF
TRBD1	TRBJ1-1	few	TRBV27	TGTGCCAGCAGTCGACAGGGGAGGCCCACTGAAGCTTTCTTT	CASSRQGRPTEAFF
-	TRBJ2-7	-	TRBV6-2/TRBV6-3	TGTGCCAGCAGTAACGCGGGACGGGGGCAGTACTTC	CASSNAGRGQYF
-	TRBJ2-1	-	TRBV5-1	TGCGCCAGCAGCTTGTGGGGTAGCGAGCAGATCTTC	CASSLWGSEQIF
-	TRBJ2-4	-	TRBV4-1	TGCGCCAGCAGCCAGTACGCGTTGTCGGCCAAAAACATTCAGTACTTC	CASSQYALSAKNIQYF
TRBD1	TRBJ2-1	-	TRBV29-1	TGCAGCGTCCTCGGGACAGAAGCGTACAATGAGCAGTTCTTC	CSVLGTEAYNEQFF
-	TRBJ2-3	many	TRBV6-2/TRBV6-3	TGTGCCAGCAGTTACGAAGGAAGCACAGATACGCAGTATTTT	CASSYEGSTDTQYF
-	TRBJ2-2	many	TRBV7-2	TGTGCCAGCCGGGAGTTTGTCACCGGGGAGCTGTTTTTT	CASREFVTGELFF
TRBD2	TRBJ2-5	many	TRBV19	TGTGCCAGTAGTATGTCTAGCGGGACCCTCGCGGAGACCCAGTACTTC	CASSMSSGTLAETQYF
TRBD1	TRBJ1-6	-	TRBV20-1	TGCAGTGCTAGAGCGGGACAGCGGATGGCGGGGACAGATAATTCACCCCTCCACTTT	CSARAGQRMAGTDNSPLHF
-	TRBJ2-3	many	TRBV29-1	TGCAGCGTCGCCCGGGACACCCCGATCGCACATACGCAGTATTTT	CSVARDTPIAHTQYF
-	TRBJ2-7	many	TRBV15	TGTGCCACCAGCAGAGATCTAGGGGCCCACGAGCAGTACTTC	CATSRDLGAHEQYF